The subject of this entry is one T cell receptor (beta chain). No antigen is known for it. CDR1 and CDR2 (germline): LGHNA, YSLEER. Trimming removed 0 bases at V and 0 bases at J, with 9 bases between. This CDR3 spans 15 amino acids. The data were obtained in a study of cytomegalovirus exposure and HLA in healthy donors. Study observations and caveats: A later examination showed that TCR association rates differed by HLA locus, with DRB1 most and HLA-C fewest. Researchers counted around 180 TCR beta chains as cytomegalovirus-associated.

Researchers ran the PCR with 60 Vbeta and 13 Jbeta primers. Sequenced by immunoSEQ multiplex PCR; TCRdb stores in-frame clones only, minus some. The repertoire holds about 130,000 clones, with over 50% as singletons. This clonotype was sampled from a human donor in good health. The chain recombines TRBV4-3 with TRBJ2-7; D might be TRBD1 (5 bases). The sample comprised PBMCs. CDR3 DNA sequence: TGCGCCAGCAGCCAAGATTCGACAGTCTCCTACGAGCAGTACTTC. Protein product: CASSQDSTVSYEQYF.